Sequencing of this T cell receptor (beta chain) was carried out in a study of vaccination and CD4 T cells after COVID-19. The CDR3 consists of 15 residues. Germline V lookup: CDR1 LNHDA, CDR2 SQIVND (reference sequence). The V and J ends lost 9 bases and 7 bases respectively, with 19 bases between them. This clonotype showed up just a few times. Its cognate antigen is unknown. The Oncomine TCR Beta short-read assay was what sequenced the DNA obtained from cultured CD4+ T cells. TCRdb reanalysed the PCR reads using MiXCR and keeps one entry per CDR3 protein. Of 20,000 to 25,000 distinct CDR3 sequences in the sample, about 62% are singletons; the top ten hold roughly 24%. Treatment denoted: approximately 11-day PBMC culture with coronavirus spike peptide pools or control peptides (ViraFEST assay).

The gene calls are TRBV19 and TRBJ1-6; D is uncertain. The material sequenced was CD4+ T cells from blood, cultured in vitro, taken before SARS-CoV-2 vaccination. The TCR comes from a human donor who received a COVID-19 vaccine. Here the CDR3 reads CASRSWTRKNSPLHF. As DNA, the CDR3 is TGTGCCAGCAGGAGCTGGACTCGTAAAAATTCACCCCTCCACTTT.